The 10 T cell receptor beta chains given below trace back to one sample, sequenced in a study of cytomegalovirus exposure and HLA in healthy donors. The PCR had 60 Vbeta and 13 Jbeta primers. Sequencing was performed with immunoSEQ multiplex PCR; in TCRdb, only in-frame clones are kept and a portion is missing. Of approximately 110,000 clones in the sample, around 80% were seen once. Sequenced material: PBMCs. The receptor set was obtained from a woman aged 40-49 years in good health and CMV-seronegative.

The rearrangement links TRBV19 to TRBJ1-5; no firm D call. Germline V gene lookup returns CDR1 LNHDA and CDR2 SQIVND (reference sequence). Between the trimmed V and J ends, which lost 10 bases and 0 bases, there was a span of 13 bases. The CDR3 spans 14 residues. The CDR3 DNA reads TGTGCCACCTCTAGCGTAAATAGCAATCAGCCCCAGCATTTT. Protein: CATSSVNSNQPQHF. Variable domain in full (rest from reference TRBV19 and TRBJ1-5): DGGITQSPKYLFRKEGQNVTLSCEQNLNHDAMYWYRQDPGQGLRLIYYSQIVNDFQKGDIAEGYSVSREKKESFPLTVTSAQKNPTAFYLCATSSVNSNQPQHFGDGTRLSIL.

This clone was recorded once. The chain has TRBV19 and TRBJ2-2; the match to TRBD2 covers 11 bases. The trim removed 6 bases at V and 5 bases at J, leaving 5 bases unmatched. CDR1 is LNHDA and CDR2 is SQIVND in the germline V gene (reference sequence). The CDR3 length is 15 residues. CDR3 DNA sequence: TGTGCCAGTAGACCGGGACTAGCGGAGACCGGGGAGCTGTTTTTT. Translating it yields CASRPGLAETGELFF.

V usage is TRBV7-9 and J usage is TRBJ1-1, with no clear D. The CDR3 consists of 12 residues. Germline V gives CDR1 SEHNR, CDR2 FQNEAQ (reference sequence). Trimming took off 10 bases at V and 0 bases at J, with 9 bases between the two ends. The CDR3 DNA reads TGTGCCACCCAACACCTGAACACTGAAGCTTTCTTT. This codes for CATQHLNTEAFF.

In its sample, this clone was seen a few times. This chain joins TRBV7-2 and TRBJ2-5; D is uncertain. The J call could be wrong; TRBJ2-7 is a better fit for the DNA end. Germline-derived CDR1 and CDR2 are SGHTA and FQGNSA. This CDR3 region has 14 residues. CDR3: CASSRIPSSYEQYF. The CDR3 nucleotides read TGTGCCAGCAGCCGTATCCCCTCCTCCTACGAGCAGTACTTC.

The genes are TRBV12-5 and TRBJ2-3, with a possible D match to TRBD2 (6 bases). The germline CDR1 and CDR2 sequences are LGHNT and FRNRAP. The CDR3 loop spans 13 amino acids. V lost 6 bases and J 2 bases, leaving 9 bases between the germline ends. The CDR3 DNA reads TGTGCTAGTGGCCCGGGGGACACAGATACGCAGTATTTT. Its translation: CASGPGDTDTQYF.

There are a few counts of this clone. V is TRBV11-2 and J is TRBJ2-1, with D maybe TRBD2 (6 bases). V was trimmed by 5 bases and J by 5 bases, leaving 19 bases between them. CDR1 and CDR2 from the germline V gene are SGHAT and FQNNGV. The CDR3 is made up of 16 amino acids. CDR3 region: CASSPVGGSLDNEQFF. The CDR3 DNA is TGTGCCAGCAGCCCGGTGGGAGGTTCGCTAGACAATGAGCAGTTCTTC.

The J gene is TRBJ1-1, the V gene TRBV11-2, with D uncertain. The CDR3 is 12 residues long. The V end lost 9 bases, the J end lost 3 bases, and 11 bases lay between the germline ends. The germline V gene has CDR1 SGHAT and CDR2 FQNNGV. In DNA form, the CDR3 reads TGTGCCAGTAGCCGAGATGACACTGAAGCTTTCTTT. Translating gives CASSRDDTEAFF.

This chain joins TRBV19 and TRBJ2-7; 11 nucleotides agree with TRBD2. V was pared by 6 bases and J by 3 bases, with 7 bases of the junction left unmatched. The CDR3 extends over 15 amino acids. CDR1 LNHDA and CDR2 SQIVND come from the germline V gene (reference sequence). This CDR3 is CASSYRTSGYYEQYF. CDR3 DNA: TGTGCCAGTAGCTATCGGACTAGCGGGTACTACGAGCAGTACTTC. Based on the CDR3 plus reference TRBV19 and TRBJ2-7, the full variable domain is DGGITQSPKYLFRKEGQNVTLSCEQNLNHDAMYWYRQDPGQGLRLIYYSQIVNDFQKGDIAEGYSVSREKKESFPLTVTSAQKNPTAFYLCASSYRTSGYYEQYFGPGTRLTVT.

The CDR3, as DNA: TGTGCCTGGAATCTAGGGGGACAGGGTAAAAAACTGTTTTTT. Translation: CAWNLGGQGKKLFF. The chain combines TRBV30 with TRBJ1-4; TRBD1 aligns across 9 bases. The CDR3 length is 14 residues. V trimming: 4 bases; J trimming: 9 bases; junction bases outside the gene matches: 9. CDR1 is GTSNPN, CDR2 SVGIG, per germline (reference sequence).

V is TRBV7-2 and J is TRBJ1-3, with 9 bases lining up with TRBD1. Germline loops: CDR1 SGHTA, CDR2 FQGNSA. The CDR3 spans 16 residues. The V and J ends lost 0 bases and 1 base, in that order; junction bases with no gene match: 1. CDR3 sequence (DNA): TGTGCCAGCAGCTTAGCACAGGGGGCGTCTGGAAACACCATATATTTT. Protein sequence: CASSLAQGASGNTIYF.